This T cell receptor beta chain was observed in a study of tumor-infiltrating lymphocytes in primary liver carcinoma (dated by TCRdb to about 2017). Study-level background: Of the five patients, three men and two women aged 30 to 69 years, four had hepatocellular carcinoma and one had combined HCC and intrahepatic cholangiocarcinoma. TCRbeta repertoire sequencing covered roughly 35 specimens from 5 patients: around 25 tumor regions, 5 adjacent noncancerous liver tissues and 5 peripheral blood samples. Samples yielded roughly 3.5 to 8 million productive TCRbeta reads; read depth did not differ significantly between tissue types. Technical replicate repertoires showed high reproducibility, with mean shared-clone rates about 0.86 and correlation coefficients above 0.95. The roughly 24 tumor region samples were profiled with Agilent mRNA microarrays so that TCRbeta repertoire diversity could be related to the local molecular phenotype. The study combined TCRbeta repertoire sequencing, expression microarrays and whole-exome sequencing across five regions of each liver tumor, with adjacent normal tissue and blood. The five patients had tumors staged T1-T3 N0M0, with maximum diameters ranging from about 4.2 to 10 cm.

A constant-region primer and ProtoScript II reverse transcriptase were used to reverse-transcribe TCRbeta-specific cDNA from 500 ng total RNA. Construction of the TCRbeta libraries relied on three nested rounds of multiplex PCR, following a slightly modified ARM-PCR procedure. A final 25-cycle PCR with Deep VentR polymerase added sample barcodes and Illumina adapters. Before sequencing, amplicons between 200 and 500 bp were purified from gel using a QIAquick gel extraction kit. TCRbeta amplicons were sequenced on an Illumina HiSeq 2500 with 250-bp paired-end reads. The authors' analysis ran thus. Reads were quality-trimmed with Trimmomatic v0.33, and paired reads were merged with FLASH v1.2.11 to recover full CDR3 sequences. V, D and J germline segments were assigned to the rearranged TCRbeta sequences using MiGEC v1.2.1b. VDJtools v1.0.0 computed clonotype statistics and Shannon-Wiener diversity indices. Except for diversity analysis, only each sample's 250 most abundant clonotypes were used in subsequent analyses to reduce sampling bias. The raw public data were reprocessed by TCRdb itself: fastp quality trimming at Q25, MiXCR clonotype calling, in-frame beta chains only. One record per CDR3 amino acid sequence lists the most common genes and DNA. TCRdb, rather than the study authors, made the V and J calls. The sample yields some 64,000 distinct CDR3 sequences; about 71% were counted once. About 40% of the sample lies in the top ten.

Without any cell sorting, total RNA and DNA were co-extracted from approximately 20-30 mg of bulk tissue using the AllPrep DNA/RNA mini kit. Between late 2015 and March 2016, a few patients in China with histopathologically diagnosed primary liver carcinoma had surgical resection. At the time of sampling, the patients had chronic HBV infection and had not received any treatment. Five spatially separated regions were sampled from each tumor: the superior, inferior, left-lateral and right-lateral poles, plus the tumor centre. More than 75% viable tumor cells were found by histology in every tumor sample. Pieces of fresh tumor and adjacent tissue were cut in half, with one half kept in RNAlater at -80 degrees C and the other half sent for histology. Concerning this clonotype itself: Its antigen is currently not known. One junction end does not reproduce the germline sequence, and a read error may be involved.

Findings and caveats that apply to the study as a whole: Only about 7.5-25% of top clones were present in all five regions of a tumor, suggesting spatial heterogeneity of tumor-infiltrating T cells. Only five patients were included in the study, and the authors note that the findings should be validated in a larger study. Since the samples were bulk and unsorted, there was no way to compare CD4+ and CD8+ T cell repertoires. The top 250 clones accounted for a significantly greater share of the repertoire in tumors than in blood (p = 0.039). Repertoire overlap was found to be higher between tumor regions (mean roughly 35%) than between tumor-adjacent (around 17%) or tumor-blood (about 14%) pairs, consistent with antigen-driven expansion. Only the TCR beta chain was sequenced, which likely underestimates true repertoire diversity because unpaired alpha chains were not captured.

Material for sequencing was liver tumor tissue from sampling region 4. The sample's cell subset or site label, in plain terms: tumor region T4, right-lateral pole. This TCR came from a man aged 40-49 years with primary liver carcinoma and hepatitis B virus infection.

Here is the DNA: TGTGTCAGCTTCAATCCGACCCGGCCTACCCAGTACTTC. This yields the protein CVSFNPTRPTQYF. The chain is assembled from TRBV2 and TRBJ2-5, with the D segment identity uncertain. Including the terminal cysteine and phenylalanine, the CDR3 comprises 13 residues. Of the read, only the CDR3 DNA is kept; its 39 bases are in frame from base 1. CDR1 SNHLY and CDR2 FYNNEI are derived from the germline V gene.